These T cell receptor beta chains were read from a single sample in a study of cytomegalovirus exposure and HLA in healthy donors. This table comes from immunoSEQ multiplex PCR, and its TCRdb copy is limited to in-frame clones, with some not included. The sample lists 250,000 to 400,000 clones, approximately 91% occurring once. Material for sequencing was PBMCs. These receptors originate from a man under 40 in good health and CMV-seronegative. Both conserved end residues are part of each CDR3. The D gene is left open where the match is weak. Some rows have no size entry. The others give once, few or many, or a class for an expanded clone.

V gene: TRBV4-3; J gene: TRBJ2-3; clone size: NA; D gene: NA; CDR3 DNA: TGCGCCAGCAGCCAAGAGCGGGGATCTAGCACAGATACGCAGTATTTT; CDR3 protein: CASSQERGSSTDTQYF
V gene: TRBV6-5; J gene: TRBJ2-7; clone size: NA; D gene: NA; CDR3 DNA: TGTGCCAGCAGTTACTCCTGGGCAGGTCGTGCCTCCGAGCAGTACTTC; CDR3 protein: CASSYSWAGRASEQYF
V gene: TRBV6-5; J gene: TRBJ2-2; clone size: NA; D gene: NA; CDR3 DNA: TGTGCCAGCAGTTACCGGGCGGGGACCGGGGAGCTGTTTTTT; CDR3 protein: CASSYRAGTGELFF
V gene: TRBV6-4; J gene: TRBJ1-2; clone size: NA; D gene: TRBD1; CDR3 DNA: TGTGCCAGCAGATTTGACAGGGCGTCTGGCTACACCTTC; CDR3 protein: CASRFDRASGYTF
V gene: TRBV5-4; J gene: TRBJ1-2; clone size: few; D gene: NA; CDR3 DNA: TGTGCCAGCAGCTTTGACAGCCTCTATGGCTACACCTTC; CDR3 protein: CASSFDSLYGYTF
V gene: TRBV5-4; J gene: TRBJ1-1; clone size: NA; D gene: NA; CDR3 DNA: TGTGCCAGCAGCTACACAGTGAACACTGAAGCTTTCTTT; CDR3 protein: CASSYTVNTEAFF
V gene: TRBV11-2; J gene: TRBJ2-5; clone size: NA; D gene: TRBD1; CDR3 DNA: TGTGCCAGCAGCTCCGACAGGGGTTTTGGAGAGACCCAGTACTTC; CDR3 protein: CASSSDRGFGETQYF
V gene: TRBV6-1; J gene: TRBJ1-1; clone size: few; D gene: NA; CDR3 DNA: TGTGCCAGCTCCCTTTGGGCAATGAACACTGAAGCTTTCTTT; CDR3 protein: CASSLWAMNTEAFF
V gene: TRBV5-6; J gene: TRBJ1-2; clone size: NA; D gene: NA; CDR3 DNA: TGTGCCAGCAGCTCACAGGGTCCCACAGTGGGCTATGGCTACACCTTC; CDR3 protein: CASSSQGPTVGYGYTF
V gene: TRBV5-4; J gene: TRBJ2-2; clone size: NA; D gene: TRBD1; CDR3 DNA: TGTGCCAGCAGCCTGGGACAGCGGAACACCGGGGAGCTGTTTTTT; CDR3 protein: CASSLGQRNTGELFF
V gene: TRBV30; J gene: TRBJ2-3; clone size: NA; D gene: NA; CDR3 DNA: TGTGCCTGGAGGCGGGGCACTAGCACAGATACGCAGTATTTT; CDR3 protein: CAWRRGTSTDTQYF
V gene: TRBV7-2; J gene: TRBJ1-5; clone size: NA; D gene: TRBD1; CDR3 DNA: TGTGCCAGCAGCTTCGGCGGGACACAGGGGAGCAATCAGCCCCAGCATTTT; CDR3 protein: CASSFGGTQGSNQPQHF
V gene: TRBV5-6; J gene: TRBJ2-1; clone size: NA; D gene: NA; CDR3 DNA: TGTGCCAGCAGCTTACAGGGTCACAATGAGCAGTTCTTC; CDR3 protein: CASSLQGHNEQFF
V gene: TRBV11-2; J gene: TRBJ1-1; clone size: NA; D gene: NA; CDR3 DNA: TGTGCCAGCAGCGCGACGTCAGGGGCTGGGGCTGAAGCTTTCTTT; CDR3 protein: CASSATSGAGAEAFF
V gene: TRBV7-9; J gene: TRBJ2-1; clone size: NA; D gene: TRBD2; CDR3 DNA: TGTGCCAGCAGCTCAACTAGCGGGGGCTCCTACAATGAGCAGTTCTTC; CDR3 protein: CASSSTSGGSYNEQFF
V gene: TRBV6-6; J gene: TRBJ1-4; clone size: NA; D gene: NA; CDR3 DNA: TGTGCCAGCAGTTACGGCGACAGTCAAGGTGAAAAACTGTTTTTT; CDR3 protein: CASSYGDSQGEKLFF
V gene: TRBV10-1; J gene: TRBJ1-1; clone size: NA; D gene: NA; CDR3 DNA: TGCGCCAGCAGTTGGTCCTTGGCCGACACTGAAGCTTTCTTT; CDR3 protein: CASSWSLADTEAFF
V gene: TRBV4-1; J gene: TRBJ1-1; clone size: NA; D gene: NA; CDR3 DNA: TGCGCCAGCAGCCAAGGGGGCCGGTCTGAAGCTTTCTTT; CDR3 protein: CASSQGGRSEAFF
V gene: TRBV7-9; J gene: TRBJ2-2; clone size: NA; D gene: NA; CDR3 DNA: TGTGCCAGCAGCACAACCGGGGAGCTGTTTTTT; CDR3 protein: CASSTTGELFF
V gene: TRBV5-6; J gene: TRBJ1-1; clone size: NA; D gene: NA; CDR3 DNA: TGTGCCAGCAGCTTTCTGGGGGCCGGAGTTGAAGCTTTCTTT; CDR3 protein: CASSFLGAGVEAFF
V gene: TRBV7-2; J gene: TRBJ1-5; clone size: NA; D gene: TRBD1; CDR3 DNA: TGTGCCAGCAGCCCCAGACAGGGAGGCCAGCCCCAGCATTTT; CDR3 protein: CASSPRQGGQPQHF
V gene: TRBV2; J gene: TRBJ2-3; clone size: NA; D gene: TRBD1; CDR3 DNA: TGTGCCAGCAGTCGGGACAGGGGGACTACCCGCACAGATACGCAGTATTTT; CDR3 protein: CASSRDRGTTRTDTQYF
V gene: TRBV4-1; J gene: TRBJ2-7; clone size: NA; D gene: TRBD1; CDR3 DNA: TGCGCCAGCAGCCAAGATCGTCGACAGGGATTGTACGAGCAGTACTTC; CDR3 protein: CASSQDRRQGLYEQYF
V gene: TRBV29-1; J gene: TRBJ2-7; clone size: NA; D gene: TRBD1; CDR3 DNA: TGCAGCGTTGAAGAGAGGGACAGGGGGCTCTACGAGCAGTACTTC; CDR3 protein: CSVEERDRGLYEQYF
V gene: TRBV27; J gene: TRBJ1-2; clone size: NA; D gene: NA; CDR3 DNA: TGTGCCAGCAGTCCAGGGACACCCTATGGCTACACCTTC; CDR3 protein: CASSPGTPYGYTF
V gene: TRBV27; J gene: TRBJ2-2; clone size: few; D gene: TRBD2; CDR3 DNA: TGTGCCAGCAGTTTCCAAGCGGGGGCAGTCACCGGGGAGCTGTTTTTT; CDR3 protein: CASSFQAGAVTGELFF
V gene: TRBV7-2; J gene: TRBJ1-2; clone size: NA; D gene: NA; CDR3 DNA: TGTGCCAGCAGCTTAGGGGGCGCCGGCTATGGCTACACCTTC; CDR3 protein: CASSLGGAGYGYTF
V gene: TRBV18; J gene: TRBJ2-7; clone size: once; D gene: TRBD1; CDR3 DNA: TGTGCCAGCTCGCATACCCCTGACAGGGTGTGGGAGCAGTACTTC; CDR3 protein: CASSHTPDRVWEQYF
V gene: TRBV11-2; J gene: TRBJ1-5; clone size: NA; D gene: NA; CDR3 DNA: TGTGCCAGCAGCCCCCCCGGGAACGTCCATCAGCCCCAGCATTTT; CDR3 protein: CASSPPGNVHQPQHF
V gene: TRBV11-2; J gene: TRBJ2-1; clone size: NA; D gene: NA; CDR3 DNA: TGTGCCAGCAGGCGACAGACGAGCTCCTACAATGAGCAGTTCTTC; CDR3 protein: CASRRQTSSYNEQFF
V gene: TRBV7-6; J gene: TRBJ1-5; clone size: NA; D gene: TRBD1; CDR3 DNA: TGTGCCAGCAGCCGGGACAGGGGGCTGAATCAGCCCCAGCATTTT; CDR3 protein: CASSRDRGLNQPQHF
V gene: TRBV6-1; J gene: TRBJ1-2; clone size: NA; D gene: TRBD1; CDR3 DNA: TGTGCCAGCAGTGAAGGGACAGGTTCCCTAGGTGGCTACACCTTC; CDR3 protein: CASSEGTGSLGGYTF
V gene: TRBV9; J gene: TRBJ1-2; clone size: once; D gene: NA; CDR3 DNA: TGTGCCAGCAGCGTGACACAGGGTAACTATGGCTACACCTTC; CDR3 protein: CASSVTQGNYGYTF
V gene: TRBV4-1; J gene: TRBJ1-1; clone size: NA; D gene: NA; CDR3 DNA: TGCGCCAGCAGCCATTTACAGGGTGAAGCTTTCTTT; CDR3 protein: CASSHLQGEAFF
V gene: TRBV9; J gene: TRBJ2-1; clone size: NA; D gene: NA; CDR3 DNA: TGTGCCAGCAGCGTAGAAGGGGGGGCCTACAATGAGCAGTTCTTC; CDR3 protein: CASSVEGGAYNEQFF
V gene: TRBV6-1; J gene: TRBJ1-2; clone size: NA; D gene: NA; CDR3 DNA: TGTGCCAGCAGTATGGAGAGATCCTATGGCTACACCTTC; CDR3 protein: CASSMERSYGYTF
V gene: TRBV19; J gene: TRBJ1-5; clone size: once; D gene: TRBD1; CDR3 DNA: TGTGCCAGTAGTATAGATCTTGGAGACAGGGGAGGTCAGCCCCAGCATTTT; CDR3 protein: CASSIDLGDRGGQPQHF
V gene: TRBV2; J gene: TRBJ1-3; clone size: NA; D gene: NA; CDR3 DNA: TGTGCCAGCAGTGTCCCAGGGACTGGAAACACCATATATTTT; CDR3 protein: CASSVPGTGNTIYF